The present T cell receptor (beta chain) was sequenced within a study of T cell changes during pregnancy in multiple sclerosis. Profiled with immunoSEQ multiplex PCR; TCRdb holds only in-frame clones, not every one. The sample lists about 43,000 clones, 88% occurring once. Looked up from germline, CDR1 is LNHNV and CDR2 is YYDKDF (reference sequence). V lost 0 bases, J lost 2 bases, and 9 bases lay in between. This CDR3 spans 15 amino acids. Specimen: peripheral blood, collected in the first trimester of pregnancy. The chain recombines TRBV15 with TRBJ2-3; D possibly corresponds to TRBD2 (6 bases). The TCR comes from a female donor in good health, enrolled as a control in a pregnancy study. CDR3: CATSRDSGPTDTQYF. The CDR3 coding sequence is TGTGCCACCAGCAGAGATAGCGGACCCACAGATACGCAGTATTTT.